This T cell receptor (beta chain) was captured by sequencing in a study of blood T cell repertoires in COVID-19. The germline CDR1 and CDR2 sequences are MNHEY and SMNVEV (reference sequence). The CDR3 consists of 11 residues. Trimming pared 6 bases from V and 6 bases from J, leaving 9 bases between. Using immunoSEQ multiplex PCR, the repertoire was profiled, and TCRdb retains in-frame clones only, with some absent. The sample yields fewer than 250,000 clones, 92% seen once. The V call is TRBV27, the J call TRBJ2-7, with D possibly matching TRBD1 (6 bases). Sequenced: peripheral blood. The source is a man aged 25-40 years with acute or convalescent COVID-19. CDR3 bases: TGTGCCAGCAGCCTGGGGGCCGAGCAGTACTTC. It specifies CASSLGAEQYF.